The table lists the clone carrying this T cell receptor beta chain with a few counts. The antigen remains unidentified. This sample is drawn from a study of identical twins. General study results and limits: Partial confounding of zero-insertion analyses by invariant MAIT and iNKT cells was possible. Researchers reported excess low generation probability among twin-shared out-of-frame alpha sequences.

TCRdb fed the 5' RACE reads into MiXCR, producing one record per CDR3 protein. This sample yields 550,000 to 800,000 distinct CDR3 sequences, of which 7% to 7.5% are seen a single time; 1.6% belongs to the top ten. This CDR3 comprises 13 residues. Trimming took off 7 bases at V and 6 bases at J, with 12 bases between the two ends. In germline, CDR1 is ENHRY, CDR2 SYGVKD. These sequences were also reported in another study, on yellow fever vaccine responses in identical twins. That work contributes: Twins showed a vaccine T cell response that reportedly seemed partly convergent, partly personalized.

The sample taken for sequencing was PBMCs. This receptor was obtained from a young woman in good health. V gene TRBV10-3 combines with J gene TRBJ2-2; D not certain. The chain's CDR3 is CAINDKGAGELFF. DNA for the CDR3: TGTGCCATCAATGATAAAGGAGCCGGGGAGCTGTTTTTT.